Each of the 32 T cell receptor beta chains below was sequenced from the same sample in a study of T cells in Graves' hyperthyroidism and ophthalmopathy. Researchers amplified the TCR beta CDR3 regions from RNA transcripts. HTBI primers were used for first-round RT-PCR of the TCR CDR3. TCRdb recomputed calls from the multiplex PCR reads with MiXCR, one row per CDR3 protein. The sample holds fewer than 300,000 distinct CDR3 sequences, nearly 15% seen once. The specimen was blood. These receptors were taken from a woman aged 50 to 60 with Graves' hyperthyroidism that later progressed to Graves' ophthalmopathy.

The genes are TRBV5-6 and TRBJ2-4, with 7 bases aligning to TRBD2. This CDR3 contains 14 residues. The trim removed 3 bases at V and 1 base at J, leaving 1 base unmatched. Germline CDR1 SGHDT, CDR2 YYEEEE. In DNA, the CDR3 is TGTGCCAGCAGCTACGGGGGGGCCAAAAACATTCAGTACTTC. Its protein is CASSYGGAKNIQYF.

This clonotype was counted many times. The chain couples TRBV6-1 to TRBJ2-1; 12 positions agree with TRBD2. Germline CDR1 is MNHNS and CDR2 is SASEGT. The CDR3 length is 14 residues. J was trimmed by 6 bases and V by 5 bases; bases with no gene match: 2. CDR3 sequence (DNA): TGTGCCAGCAGTAAGGGACTAGCGGGCAATGAGCAGTTCTTC. Its translation is CASSKGLAGNEQFF.

This clonotype has at least ten counts. V is TRBV2 and J is TRBJ1-5; D might be TRBD1 (5 bases). CDR3 size: 17 residues. Deletions cut 5 bases from V and 1 base from J, with 18 bases between. Germline CDR1 is SNHLY and CDR2 is FYNNEI. CDR3 sequence: CASSRLRSGGSNQPQHF. The CDR3 nucleotides are TGTGCCAGCAGTCGATTACGTTCGGGGGGAAGCAATCAGCCCCAGCATTTT.

The CDR3 loop is CASAESYNEQFF. In DNA, the CDR3 is TGTGCCAGTGCAGAGTCCTACAATGAGCAGTTCTTC. V is TRBV6-2 or TRBV6-3 and J is TRBJ2-1; D gene uncertain. The germline V gene has CDR1 MNHEY and CDR2 SVGEGT. V gave up 9 bases and J gave up 1 base, with 7 bases separating them. This CDR3 spans 12 amino acids.

This clonotype was detected only a few times. The genes are TRBV5-6 and TRBJ1-2, with 11 positions matching TRBD1. Looked up from germline, CDR1 is SGHDT and CDR2 is YYEEEE. CDR3 length equals 13 residues. J gave up 7 bases and V 3 bases, and 2 bases lay outside the gene matches. The CDR3 here is CASSWTGGSGYTF. CDR3 nucleotide sequence: TGTGCCAGCAGCTGGACAGGGGGCTCTGGCTACACCTTC.

On this clonotype: This may stem from a read error, because a much larger clone lies one nucleotide away. The chain employs TRBV19 and TRBJ1-1; tentatively, D is TRBD1 (6 bases). Germline CDR1 and CDR2: LNHDA and SQIVND (reference sequence). The V end lost 3 bases, the J end lost 5 bases, and 16 bases lay between the germline ends. CDR3 length equals 15 residues. The CDR3 loop is CASSISGAGVTEAFF. DNA for the CDR3: TGTGCCAGTAGTATCTCGGGCGCAGGGGTGACTGAAGCTTTCTTT.

In its sample, this clonotype was seen many times. For the CDR3, the DNA is TGTGCCAGCAGCTACGGACTAGCGGGAGGTAGTTTCGGGGAGCTGTTTTTT. Translating it yields CASSYGLAGGSFGELFF. The chain recombines TRBV11-2 with TRBJ2-2, with 14 bases matching TRBD2. This CDR3 spans 17 amino acids. Trimming took 4 bases from V and 7 from J; bases not matched to a gene: 8. Per germline, CDR1 SGHAT and CDR2 FQNNGV.

Ten or more counts support this clonotype. This chain links TRBV7-8 with TRBJ2-7; no reliable D call. V was cut by 5 bases and J by 0 bases, with 14 bases left in between. There are 15 residues in the CDR3. The germline gives CDR1 SGHVS, CDR2 FQNEAQ. CDR3 protein: CASSLGRKSSYEQYF. The CDR3 region has the DNA TGTGCCAGCAGCCTAGGGCGGAAGAGCTCCTACGAGCAGTACTTC.

This clonotype turned up a few times. DNA for the CDR3: TGCAGTGCTAGATCGCTAGCCCTGGAGTGCACCTTC. Translated: CSARSLALECTF. The rearrangement links TRBV20-1 to TRBJ1-2; no reliable D call. The CDR3 runs to 12 residues. Germline-derived CDR1 and CDR2 are DFQATT and SNEGSKA (reference sequence). V was clipped by 2 bases and J by 13 bases, with 17 bases between them.

This clonotype appeared a few times. J is TRBJ2-3 and V is TRBV6-1; D remains unclear. Per germline, CDR1 MNHNS and CDR2 SASEGT. This CDR3 has 13 residues. Trimming stripped 11 bases from V and 0 bases from J, with 12 bases between. The CDR3 nucleotides are TGTGCCTCAAAGGCCCCCAGCACAGATACGCAGTATTTT. Translating gives CASKAPSTDTQYF.

This clonotype has at least ten counts. CDR3 sequence (DNA): TGTGCCAGCAGTGAGATAGCGGGACGTACCGGGGAGCTGTTTTTT. Protein product: CASSEIAGRTGELFF. The chain couples TRBV2 to TRBJ2-2; 8 nucleotides line up with TRBD2. The CDR3 contains 15 residues. Germline V gene sequence: CDR1 SNHLY, CDR2 FYNNEI. With 3 bases clipped from V and 5 bases from J, the junction kept 5 bases outside the gene matches.

This clonotype was seen many times. V gene TRBV20-1 combines with J gene TRBJ2-7; 8 bases agree with TRBD2. J gave up 1 base and V 0 bases, and 8 bases lay outside the gene matches. This CDR3 has 16 amino acids. Germline values: CDR1 DFQATT, CDR2 SNEGSKA (reference sequence). The CDR3 loop is CSARDRTGTRSYEQYF. CDR3 bases: TGCAGTGCTAGAGATAGGACCGGGACTAGATCCTACGAGCAGTACTTC.

J is TRBJ2-3 and V is TRBV7-8; 8 nucleotides line up with TRBD2. This CDR3 region has 15 residues. V gave up 4 bases and J gave up 4 bases; unmatched junction bases: 7. The germline gives CDR1 SGHVS, CDR2 FQNEAQ. In nucleotides, the CDR3 is TGTGCCAGCAGCTCGATAGCGGGAAACGCAGATACGCAGTATTTT. Translating it yields CASSSIAGNADTQYF.

This clonotype was picked up a small number of times. The chain is built from TRBV5-1 and TRBJ2-7; D remains unclear. Trimming left V 1 base short and J 7 bases short, with 15 bases between. The CDR3 runs 14 residues. Germline CDR1 reads SGHRS; CDR2 reads YFSETQ. CDR3 in amino acids: CASSLWAGPGEQYF. The CDR3 bases are TGCGCCAGCAGCTTGTGGGCCGGCCCCGGGGAGCAGTACTTC.

This chain uses TRBV5-1 with TRBJ2-1; 11 nucleotides line up with TRBD2. Germline V gives CDR1 SGHRS, CDR2 YFSETQ. The CDR3 has 15 residues. The ends lost 4 bases at V and 12 bases at J; junction bases unmatched: 12. CDR3 nucleotides: TGCGCCAGCAGCCCCCGAACTAGCGGGAGTGTCGTGCAGTTCTTC. Its protein product is CASSPRTSGSVVQFF.

This clonotype was counted a few times. The rearrangement links TRBV4-2 to TRBJ1-4; possible D gene TRBD1, 6 bases. CDR3 length: 16 amino acids. The germline V gene encodes CDR1 LGHNA and CDR2 YNFKEQ. Trimming shortened V by 2 bases and J by 7 bases, and 17 bases separated the two germline ends. The CDR3 DNA reads TGTGCCAGCAGCCAAAGCAAGAAGACAGGAGGTGAAAAACTGTTTTTT. It specifies CASSQSKKTGGEKLFF.

This clonotype came up many times. This chain connects TRBV20-1 to TRBJ2-7, with TRBD2 matching 7 bases. The CDR3 consists of 15 residues. The germline gives CDR1 DFQATT, CDR2 SNEGSKA (reference sequence). The J segment lost 1 base and the V segment lost 4 bases, leaving 10 bases of the junction unmatched. The CDR3 protein is CSATSWTSGSYEQYF. DNA of the CDR3: TGCAGTGCTACTAGTTGGACTAGTGGATCCTACGAGCAGTACTTC.

This clonotype was detected ten times or more. The chain employs TRBV2 and TRBJ1-1; possible D gene TRBD1, 5 bases. Germline V gives CDR1 SNHLY, CDR2 FYNNEI. Trimming removed 6 bases at V and 6 bases at J, with 11 bases between. CDR3 length: 12 residues. The CDR3 is CASRGGGPEAFF. As DNA, the CDR3 is TGTGCCAGCAGGGGCGGGGGACCTGAAGCTTTCTTT.

This clonotype was seen a handful of times. The chain couples TRBV20-1 to TRBJ1-2; TRBD1 matches at 9 bases. Germline CDR1 DFQATT, CDR2 SNEGSKA (reference sequence). V gave up 2 bases and J gave up 8 bases; unmatched junction bases: 18. This CDR3 spans 17 amino acids. CDR3 nucleotides: TGCAGTGCTAGACCGGGACAGGGCCCCTACGGGAAGGGGGGCTACACCTTC. Translation gives CSARPGQGPYGKGGYTF.

V usage is TRBV5-6 and J usage is TRBJ1-2; possible D gene TRBD1, 5 bases. The germline V and J ends were trimmed by 2 bases and 8 bases, with 10 bases remaining between them. Germline V CDR1 and CDR2: SGHDT, YYEEEE. CDR3 size: 12 residues. CDR3 sequence (DNA): TGTGCCAGCAGCTTACCAGGGAAAGGCTACACCTTC. Its protein is CASSLPGKGYTF.

There are many counts of this clonotype. The chain carries TRBV20-1 and TRBJ2-1; no firm D call. Germline V gives CDR1 DFQATT, CDR2 SNEGSKA (reference sequence). V lost 0 bases and J 0 bases, leaving 9 bases between the germline ends. The CDR3 covers 15 residues. CDR3 nucleotide sequence: TGCAGTGCTAGAGAATCGGGTAGCTCCTACAATGAGCAGTTCTTC. Translation: CSARESGSSYNEQFF.

This clonotype occurred many times. Here the CDR3 reads CSVEEEKTKKGIRSYEQYF. The CDR3, as DNA: TGCAGCGTTGAAGAGGAGAAAACAAAGAAGGGAATTAGATCCTACGAGCAGTACTTC. The rearrangement uses TRBV29-1 and TRBJ2-7; no clear D gene. This CDR3 contains 19 residues. Germline assignment: CDR1 SQVTM and CDR2 ANQGSEA. Deletions cut 0 bases from V and 1 base from J, with 25 bases between.

This clonotype was seen a few times. The chain is built from TRBV28 and TRBJ1-5; a weak D match, TRBD1 (6 bases). Germline CDR1 is MDHEN and CDR2 is SYDVKM. V lost 6 bases, J lost 6 bases, and 21 bases lay in between. There are 16 residues in the CDR3. CDR3 sequence reads: CASSLQGIGASQPQHF. The DNA of the CDR3 is TGTGCCAGCAGCCTTCAGGGGATAGGGGCGAGTCAGCCCCAGCATTTT.

This clonotype was detected a few times. V gene TRBV5-1 combines with J gene TRBJ1-2; possibly TRBD1 for D (5 bases). This CDR3 is 15 amino acids long. V shed 0 bases and J shed 6 bases, with 15 bases lying between them. Germline assignment: CDR1 SGHRS and CDR2 YFSETQ. This CDR3 is CASSLAAGPLDGYTF. The CDR3 region has the DNA TGCGCCAGCAGCTTGGCCGCGGGGCCTTTGGATGGCTACACCTTC.

This clonotype was counted at least ten times. The chain links TRBV7-6 to TRBJ2-1; 8 positions match TRBD2. In germline, CDR1 is SGHVS, CDR2 FNYEAQ. J lost 1 base, V lost 5 bases, and 7 bases had no gene match. The length of the CDR3 is 16 residues. The CDR3, as DNA: TGTGCCAGCAGCCCACGAAGCGGGAGATCCTACAATGAGCAGTTCTTC. This translates into CASSPRSGRSYNEQFF.

As to this clonotype: A read error is possible here, since a much larger clone lies one base away. V is TRBV24-1 and J is TRBJ2-1, with 7 positions matching TRBD1. With 4 bases clipped from V and 9 bases from J, the junction kept 17 bases outside the gene matches. Germline CDR1 and CDR2: KGHDR and SFDVKD. The CDR3 has 17 residues. The CDR3, as DNA: TGTGCCACCAGTGACTATTCGTCATCGGGACAGACGAGTGAGCAGTTCTTC. This gives the protein CATSDYSSSGQTSEQFF.

This clonotype was recorded many times. The CDR3 DNA reads TGTGCCACCAGTGATAACCGGGAGAAAAGGCAGCAGTACTTC. Translating it yields CATSDNREKRQQYF. The chain is built from TRBV24-1 and TRBJ2-7, with D possibly matching TRBD2 (6 bases). This CDR3 has 14 residues. Germline CDR1 reads KGHDR; CDR2 reads SFDVKD. V lost 3 bases and J 8 bases, leaving 16 bases between the germline ends.

The J gene is TRBJ2-7, the V gene TRBV19, with TRBD2 identical over 10 bases. The CDR3 loop spans 13 amino acids. CDR1 and CDR2 from the germline V gene are LNHDA and SQIVND (reference sequence). The trim removed 5 bases at V and 4 bases at J, leaving 2 bases unmatched. The CDR3 bases are TGTGCCAGTAGTCTAGCGGGGGAATACGAGCAGTACTTC. Amino acids: CASSLAGEYEQYF. Using reference TRBV19 and TRBJ2-7 for the parts outside the CDR3, the full variable domain is DGGITQSPKYLFRKEGQNVTLSCEQNLNHDAMYWYRQDPGQGLRLIYYSQIVNDFQKGDIAEGYSVSREKKESFPLTVTSAQKNPTAFYLCASSLAGEYEQYFGPGTRLTVT.

This clonotype was observed many times. This chain uses TRBV11-2 with TRBJ2-5, with 7 bases matching TRBD1. J lost 10 bases, V lost 5 bases, and 7 bases had no gene match. In germline, CDR1 is SGHAT, CDR2 FQNNGV. The CDR3 loop spans 12 amino acids. DNA of the CDR3: TGTGCCAGCAGCGCCGGGACAGACCACCAGTACTTC. Amino acid sequence: CASSAGTDHQYF.

This clonotype was detected only a few times. The rearrangement joins TRBV28 to TRBJ1-1; 8 bases map to TRBD1. CDR1 and CDR2 from the germline V gene are MDHEN and SYDVKM. The CDR3 covers 15 residues. J gave up 9 bases and V 8 bases, and 17 bases lay outside the gene matches. The CDR3 coding sequence is TGTGCCAGCCTGGGATTGACAGGGGTTAAAACTAAAGCTTTCTTT. Encoded protein: CASLGLTGVKTKAFF.

V is TRBV4-1 and J is TRBJ1-2; D remains unclear. V gave up 3 bases and J gave up 3 bases, with 14 bases separating them. The CDR3 is 15 amino acids. Germline CDR1 reads MGHRA; CDR2 reads YSYEKL. CDR3 region: CASSHGRFADYGYTF. CDR3 coding DNA: TGCGCCAGCAGCCATGGGCGCTTTGCAGACTATGGCTACACCTTC.

The chain has TRBV7-8 and TRBJ2-1, with TRBD1 identical over 9 bases. Unmatched junction bases numbered 9, after V lost 5 bases and J lost 4 bases. The CDR3 is made up of 16 amino acids. The germline gives CDR1 SGHVS, CDR2 FQNEAQ. The CDR3 loop reads CASSTPGTGKYNEQFF. CDR3 in DNA: TGTGCCAGCAGCACTCCCGGGACAGGGAAATACAATGAGCAGTTCTTC.